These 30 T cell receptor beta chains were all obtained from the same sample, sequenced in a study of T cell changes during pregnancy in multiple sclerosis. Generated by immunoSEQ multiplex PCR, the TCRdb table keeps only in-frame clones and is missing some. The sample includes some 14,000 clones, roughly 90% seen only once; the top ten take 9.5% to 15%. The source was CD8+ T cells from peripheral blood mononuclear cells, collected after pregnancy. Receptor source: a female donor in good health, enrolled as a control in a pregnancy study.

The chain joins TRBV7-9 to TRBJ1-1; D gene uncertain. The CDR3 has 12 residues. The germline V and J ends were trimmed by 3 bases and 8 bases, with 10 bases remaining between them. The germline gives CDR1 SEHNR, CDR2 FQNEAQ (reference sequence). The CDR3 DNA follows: TGTGCCAGCAGCTTCGGGAACCGAGAAGCTTTCTTT. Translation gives CASSFGNREAFF.

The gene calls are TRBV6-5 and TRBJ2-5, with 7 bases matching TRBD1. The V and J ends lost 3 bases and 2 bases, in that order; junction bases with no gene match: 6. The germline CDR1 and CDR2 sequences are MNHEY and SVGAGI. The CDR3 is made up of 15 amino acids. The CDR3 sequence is CASSYSGTAQETQYF. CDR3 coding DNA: TGTGCCAGCAGTTATTCCGGGACAGCGCAAGAGACCCAGTACTTC.

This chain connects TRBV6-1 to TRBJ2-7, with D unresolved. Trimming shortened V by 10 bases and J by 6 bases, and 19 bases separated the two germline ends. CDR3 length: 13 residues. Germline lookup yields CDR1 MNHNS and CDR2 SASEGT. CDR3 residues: CATMTTPQGEQYF. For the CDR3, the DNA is TGTGCCACCATGACAACCCCCCAAGGCGAGCAGTACTTC.

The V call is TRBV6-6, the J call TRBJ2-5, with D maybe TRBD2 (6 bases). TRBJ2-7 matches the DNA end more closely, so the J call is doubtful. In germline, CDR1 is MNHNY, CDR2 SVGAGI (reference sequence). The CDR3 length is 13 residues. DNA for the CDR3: TGTGCCAGCAGCCGGCGGGGAGGTAACGAGCAGTACTTC. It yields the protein CASSRRGGNEQYF.

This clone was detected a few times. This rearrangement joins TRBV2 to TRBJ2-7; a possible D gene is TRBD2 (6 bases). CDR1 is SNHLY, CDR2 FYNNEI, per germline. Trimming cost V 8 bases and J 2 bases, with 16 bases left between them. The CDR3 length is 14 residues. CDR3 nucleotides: TGTGCCAGCGATCCGGGGGACCGGACCTACGAGCAGTACTTC. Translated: CASDPGDRTYEQYF.

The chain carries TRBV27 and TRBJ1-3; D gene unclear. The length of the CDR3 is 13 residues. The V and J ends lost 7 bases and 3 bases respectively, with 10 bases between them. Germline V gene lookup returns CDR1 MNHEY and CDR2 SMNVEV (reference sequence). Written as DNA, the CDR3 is TGTGCCAGCAAGAGGAGGGATGGAAACACCATATATTTT. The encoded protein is CASKRRDGNTIYF.

As DNA, the CDR3 is TGTGCCAGCAGCGTAGTAGACAGGGCTGGCTATGGCTACACCTTC. Translated, it gives CASSVVDRAGYGYTF. This chain links TRBV9 with TRBJ1-2; TRBD1 aligns across 7 bases. CDR1 is SGDLS and CDR2 is YYNGEE in the germline V gene. The length of the CDR3 is 15 residues. With 0 bases clipped from V and 4 bases from J, the junction kept 6 bases outside the gene matches.

The CDR3 protein is CASSLGSGNTEAFF. For the CDR3, the DNA is TGTGCCAGCAGCTTAGGATCGGGGAACACTGAAGCTTTCTTT. The genes are TRBV13 and TRBJ1-1; D is uncertain. Trimming took off 0 bases at V and 1 base at J, with 6 bases between the two ends. This CDR3 has 14 amino acids. Germline V gives CDR1 PRHDT, CDR2 FYEKMQ (reference sequence).

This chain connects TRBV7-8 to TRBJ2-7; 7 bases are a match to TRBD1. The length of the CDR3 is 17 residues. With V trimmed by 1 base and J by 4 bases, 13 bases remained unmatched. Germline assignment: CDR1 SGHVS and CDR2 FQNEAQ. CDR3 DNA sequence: TGTGCCAGCAGCTTAGTACCACAGGGGCCGGTGGGGTACGAGCAGTACTTC. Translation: CASSLVPQGPVGYEQYF. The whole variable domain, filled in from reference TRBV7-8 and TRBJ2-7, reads GAGVSQSPRYKVAKRGQDVALRCDPISGHVSLFWYQQALGQGPEFLTYFQNEAQLDKSGLPSDRFFAERPEGSVSTLKIQRTQQEDSAVYLCASSLVPQGPVGYEQYFGPGTRLTVT.

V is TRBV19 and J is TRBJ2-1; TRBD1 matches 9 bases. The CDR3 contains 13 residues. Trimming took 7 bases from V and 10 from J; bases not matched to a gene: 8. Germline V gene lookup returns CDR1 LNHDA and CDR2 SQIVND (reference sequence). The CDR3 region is CASTQDRGGEQFF. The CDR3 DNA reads TGTGCCAGTACCCAGGACAGGGGCGGGGAGCAGTTCTTC.

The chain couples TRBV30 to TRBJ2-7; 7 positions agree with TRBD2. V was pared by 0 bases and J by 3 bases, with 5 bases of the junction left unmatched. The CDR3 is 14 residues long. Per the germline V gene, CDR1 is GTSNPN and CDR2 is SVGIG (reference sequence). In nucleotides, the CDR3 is TGTGCCTGGAGTGTAGGACTAGGGGACTACGAGCAGTACTTC. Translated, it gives CAWSVGLGDYEQYF.

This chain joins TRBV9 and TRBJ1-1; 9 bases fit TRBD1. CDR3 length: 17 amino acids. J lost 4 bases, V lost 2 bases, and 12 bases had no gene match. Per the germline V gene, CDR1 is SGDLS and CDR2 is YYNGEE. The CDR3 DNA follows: TGTGCCAGCAGCGTCGATTACCTAGACAGGGGGAGCACTGAAGCTTTCTTT. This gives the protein CASSVDYLDRGSTEAFF.

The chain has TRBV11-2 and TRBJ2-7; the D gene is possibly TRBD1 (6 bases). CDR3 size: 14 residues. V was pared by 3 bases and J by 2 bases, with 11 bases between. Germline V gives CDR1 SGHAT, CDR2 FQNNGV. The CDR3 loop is CASSFGQMAYEQYF. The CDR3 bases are TGTGCCAGCAGCTTTGGACAGATGGCCTACGAGCAGTACTTC.

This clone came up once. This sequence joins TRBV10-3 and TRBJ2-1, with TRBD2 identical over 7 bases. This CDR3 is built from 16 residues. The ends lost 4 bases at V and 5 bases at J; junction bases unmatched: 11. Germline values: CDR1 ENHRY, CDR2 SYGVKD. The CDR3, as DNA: TGTGCCATCAGTGCTTCGGCGGGAGCCCCCCACAATGAGCAGTTCTTC. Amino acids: CAISASAGAPHNEQFF.

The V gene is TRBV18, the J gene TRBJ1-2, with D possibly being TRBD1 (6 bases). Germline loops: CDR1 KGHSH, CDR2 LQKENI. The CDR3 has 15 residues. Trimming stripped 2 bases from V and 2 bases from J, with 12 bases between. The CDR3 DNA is TGTGCCAGCTCACCAGGGTTGACAGGAAACTATGGCTACACCTTC. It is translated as CASSPGLTGNYGYTF.

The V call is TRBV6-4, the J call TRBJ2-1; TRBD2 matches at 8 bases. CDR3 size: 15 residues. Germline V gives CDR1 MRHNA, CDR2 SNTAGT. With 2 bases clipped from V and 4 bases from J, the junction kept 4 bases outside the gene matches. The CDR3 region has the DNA TGTGCCAGCAGTGACAGCGGGGGCGGGTACAATGAGCAGTTCTTC. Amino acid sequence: CASSDSGGGYNEQFF.

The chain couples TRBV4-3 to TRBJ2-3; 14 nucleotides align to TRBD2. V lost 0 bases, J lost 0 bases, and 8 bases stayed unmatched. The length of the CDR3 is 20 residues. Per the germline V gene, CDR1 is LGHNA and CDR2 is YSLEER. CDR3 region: CASSQDLGTSGRTSTDTQYF. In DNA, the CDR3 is TGCGCCAGCAGCCAAGATCTGGGGACTAGCGGGAGAACTAGCACAGATACGCAGTATTTT.

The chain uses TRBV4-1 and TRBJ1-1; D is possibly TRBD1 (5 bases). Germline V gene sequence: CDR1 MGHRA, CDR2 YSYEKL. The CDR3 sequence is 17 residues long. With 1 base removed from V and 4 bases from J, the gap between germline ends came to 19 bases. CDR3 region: CASSQVGGGGSGTEAFF. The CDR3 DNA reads TGCGCCAGCAGCCAAGTGGGGGGTGGCGGTTCGGGCACTGAAGCTTTCTTT.

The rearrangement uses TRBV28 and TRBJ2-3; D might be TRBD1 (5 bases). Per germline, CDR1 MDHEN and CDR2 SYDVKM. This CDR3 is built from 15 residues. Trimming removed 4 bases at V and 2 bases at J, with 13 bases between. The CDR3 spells CASSSMGQFTDTQYF. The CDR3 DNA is TGTGCCAGCAGTTCCATGGGGCAGTTCACAGATACGCAGTATTTT.

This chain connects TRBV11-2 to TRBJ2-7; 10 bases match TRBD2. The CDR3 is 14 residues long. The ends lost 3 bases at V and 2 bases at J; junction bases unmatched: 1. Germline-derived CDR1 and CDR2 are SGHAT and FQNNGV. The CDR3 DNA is TGTGCCAGCAGCTTTGGACTAGCGGCCTACGAGCAGTACTTC. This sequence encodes CASSFGLAAYEQYF.

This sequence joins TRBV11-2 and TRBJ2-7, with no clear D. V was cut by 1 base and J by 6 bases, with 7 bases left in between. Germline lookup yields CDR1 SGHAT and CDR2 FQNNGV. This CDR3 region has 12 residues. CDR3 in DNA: TGTGCCAGCAGCTTAGTAAGTAGCGAGCAGTACTTC. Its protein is CASSLVSSEQYF.

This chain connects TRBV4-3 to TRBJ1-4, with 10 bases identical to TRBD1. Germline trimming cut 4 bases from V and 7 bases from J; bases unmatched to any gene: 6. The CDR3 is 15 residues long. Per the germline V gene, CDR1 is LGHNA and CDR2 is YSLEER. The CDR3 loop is CASSPGTGVGEKLFF. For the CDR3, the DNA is TGCGCCAGCAGCCCGGGGACAGGGGTTGGTGAAAAACTGTTTTTT.

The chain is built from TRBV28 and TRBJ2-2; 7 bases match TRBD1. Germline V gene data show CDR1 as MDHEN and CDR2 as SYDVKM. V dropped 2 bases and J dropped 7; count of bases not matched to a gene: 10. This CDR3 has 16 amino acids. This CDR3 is CASSLLSTGQDGELFF. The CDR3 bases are TGTGCCAGCAGTTTACTATCGACAGGGCAAGACGGGGAGCTGTTTTTT.

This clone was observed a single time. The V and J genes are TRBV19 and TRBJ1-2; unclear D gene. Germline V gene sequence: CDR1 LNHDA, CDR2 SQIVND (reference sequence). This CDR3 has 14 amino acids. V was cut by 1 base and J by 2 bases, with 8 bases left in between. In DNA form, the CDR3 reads TGTGCCAGTAGTATAGGTCTCCGGAACTATGGCTACACCTTC. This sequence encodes CASSIGLRNYGYTF.

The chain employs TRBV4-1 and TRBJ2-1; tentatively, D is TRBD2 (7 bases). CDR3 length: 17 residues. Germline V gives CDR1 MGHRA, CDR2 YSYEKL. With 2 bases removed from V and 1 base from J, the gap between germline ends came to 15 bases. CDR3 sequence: CASSQIGGAGSYNEQFF. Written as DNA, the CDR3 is TGCGCCAGCAGCCAAATTGGGGGGGCGGGGTCCTACAATGAGCAGTTCTTC.

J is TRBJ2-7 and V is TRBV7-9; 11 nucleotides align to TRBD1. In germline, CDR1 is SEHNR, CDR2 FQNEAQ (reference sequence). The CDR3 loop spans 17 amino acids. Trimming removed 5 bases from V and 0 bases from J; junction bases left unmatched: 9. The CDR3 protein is CASSAWDRGGASYEQYF. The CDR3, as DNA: TGTGCCAGCAGCGCATGGGACAGGGGGGGCGCCTCCTACGAGCAGTACTTC.

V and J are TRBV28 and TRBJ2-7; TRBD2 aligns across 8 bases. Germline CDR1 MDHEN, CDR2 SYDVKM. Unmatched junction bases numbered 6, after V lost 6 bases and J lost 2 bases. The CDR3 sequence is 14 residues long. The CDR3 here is CASSVLAAPYEQYF. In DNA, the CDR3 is TGTGCCAGCAGCGTACTAGCGGCTCCCTACGAGCAGTACTTC.

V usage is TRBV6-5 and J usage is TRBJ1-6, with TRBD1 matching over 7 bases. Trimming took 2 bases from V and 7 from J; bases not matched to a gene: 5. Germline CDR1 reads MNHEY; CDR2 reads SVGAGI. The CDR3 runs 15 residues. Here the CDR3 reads CASSYATGTNSPLHF. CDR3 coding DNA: TGTGCCAGCAGTTACGCGACAGGGACAAATTCACCCCTCCACTTT.

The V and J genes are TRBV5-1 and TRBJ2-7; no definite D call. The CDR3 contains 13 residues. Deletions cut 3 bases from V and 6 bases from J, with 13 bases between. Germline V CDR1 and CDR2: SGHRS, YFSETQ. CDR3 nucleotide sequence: TGCGCCAGCAGCTCTCCTCGAGCGATCGAGCAGTACTTC. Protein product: CASSSPRAIEQYF.

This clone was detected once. CDR3 in DNA: TGCGCCAGCAGCCAAACGGGATTCGAAGCTTTCTTT. It is translated as CASSQTGFEAFF. This sequence joins TRBV4-1 and TRBJ1-1; no reliable D call. In germline, CDR1 is MGHRA, CDR2 YSYEKL. The CDR3 extends over 12 amino acids. Trimming took off 2 bases at V and 8 bases at J, with 9 bases between the two ends.